The T cell receptor (beta chain) under discussion was sequenced for a study of T cell clonotyping in hematopoietic cell transplantation (dated by TCRdb to 2020 to 2023). Concerning the study at large: In the study, more than 120 blood samples were gathered from roughly 33 consecutive transplant recipients and their related donors. Recruitment of patients was conducted between late 2015 and January 2017, and follow-up was continued until late 2020 or death.

CDR3 length: 15 amino acids, cysteine to phenylalanine. Of all the DNA, just the CDR3 is kept, 45 bases in frame from base 1. For this chain, trimming is 0 bases at the V end and 8 bases at the J end, and the number of junction bases without a gene match is 8. CDR1 and CDR2 (SGHRS, YFSETQ) derive from the germline V gene. The immunoSEQ assay, a bias-controlled multiplex PCR with V- and J-specific primers, was used to amplify TCR beta CDR3 regions from genomic DNA. In a second PCR step, the CDR3 amplicons were tagged with a proprietary barcode plus Illumina adapter sequences. CDR3 libraries were sequenced on an Illumina MiSeq instrument. Concerning the study's data processing: immunoSEQ Analyzer 3.0 was used for export and quality control, with R Bioconductor and Immunarch used for downstream analyses. Only productive rearrangements in the normalized downsampled data set went into calculating the repertoire metrics. Clonotypes larger than 5 templates in the normalized cohort were defined as pathologically expanded. The Inverse Simpson Index served as the measure of repertoire diversity. To capture all clonotypes, CMV-specificity analyses were performed on the non-normalized data set. Not all clones reach the TCRdb copy of this immuneACCESS table, which keeps in-frame sequences only. Checked studies attribute under half of the gap to unresolved V genes and leave the rest unexplained. V and J calls and clone size are given by that table; D and trimming were obtained from the DNA. The sample has 9,500 to 11,000 clones on record, about 47% of them singletons. Approximately 9.3% of the sample is in the top ten clones.

Points on this clone: Its cognate antigen has yet to be identified. Nothing much larger sits one base from this clone, and base qualities are not available.

What the authors observed across the whole study: Recipient repertoires showed only a small fraction of overlap with donor repertoires, and over 95% appeared de novo at the given depth. Inverse Simpson Index values from donors and from recipients before transplant predicted broader TCR repertoire diversity after transplant. The sample size was limited, and because cells were not sorted, the contributions of CD4 and CD8 repertoires could not be separated. After transplant, TCR diversity in recipients dropped, and pathologically expanded clonotypes increased progressively from day 30 to day 180.

The time point tag for this specimen amounts to: 30 days after allo-HCT. Blood from recipients was drawn about 28 days before transplant and again at days 30, 100 and 180 after transplant. Nuclei Lysis Solution was used to extract genomic DNA from fresh or cryopreserved unfractionated peripheral blood mononuclear cells. The TCR was taken from a male patient in his forties or fifties who had an allogeneic stem cell transplant from an unrelated donor, so the T cells may come from the graft donor. Some clones in this sample may be carry-over from other donors' samples. Here the sequenced sample was PBMCs, taken 30 days after allogeneic stem cell transplant. This chain is built from TRBV5-1 and TRBJ2-4, with 7 junctional bases fitting TRBD1. The DNA is as follows: TGCGCCAGCAGCTTGGAAGGGGGCCTTATGGACATTCAGTACTTC. It translates as CASSLEGGLMDIQYF.